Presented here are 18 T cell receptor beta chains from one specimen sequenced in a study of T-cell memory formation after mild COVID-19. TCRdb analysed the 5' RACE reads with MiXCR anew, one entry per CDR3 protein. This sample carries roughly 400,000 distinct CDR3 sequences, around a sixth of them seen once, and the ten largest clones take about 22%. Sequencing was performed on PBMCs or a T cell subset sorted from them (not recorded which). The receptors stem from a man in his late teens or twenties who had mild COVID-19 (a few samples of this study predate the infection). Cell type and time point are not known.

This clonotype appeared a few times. The CDR3 region has the DNA TGTGCCAGCAGCCTTGGACAGGACTCCTACGAGCAGTACTTC. This translates into CASSLGQDSYEQYF. The chain couples TRBV9 to TRBJ2-7; 7 bases are shared with TRBD1. After removal of 4 bases from V and 0 bases from J, the junction contained 4 bases not matched to a gene. The germline gives CDR1 SGDLS, CDR2 YYNGEE. The CDR3 spans 14 residues.

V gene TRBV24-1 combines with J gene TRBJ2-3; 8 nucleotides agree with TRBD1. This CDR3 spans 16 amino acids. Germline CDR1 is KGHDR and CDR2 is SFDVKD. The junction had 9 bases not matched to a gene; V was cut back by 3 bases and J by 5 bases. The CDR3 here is CATSDDLGQGKDTQYF. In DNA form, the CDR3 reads TGTGCCACCAGTGATGATCTTGGACAGGGTAAAGATACGCAGTATTTT.

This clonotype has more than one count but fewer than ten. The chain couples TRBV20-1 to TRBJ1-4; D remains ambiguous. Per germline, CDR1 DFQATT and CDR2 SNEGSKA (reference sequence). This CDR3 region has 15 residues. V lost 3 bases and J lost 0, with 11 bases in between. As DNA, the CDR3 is TGCAGTGCTAGCGAGACACTCGCAACTAATGAAAAACTGTTTTTT. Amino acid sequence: CSASETLATNEKLFF.

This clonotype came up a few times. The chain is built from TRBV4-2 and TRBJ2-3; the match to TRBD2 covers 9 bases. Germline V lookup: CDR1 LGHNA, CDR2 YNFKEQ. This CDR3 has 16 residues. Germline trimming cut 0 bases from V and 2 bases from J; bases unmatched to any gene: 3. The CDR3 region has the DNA TGTGCCAGCAGCCAAGACGGACTAGCGATCACAGATACGCAGTATTTT. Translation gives CASSQDGLAITDTQYF.

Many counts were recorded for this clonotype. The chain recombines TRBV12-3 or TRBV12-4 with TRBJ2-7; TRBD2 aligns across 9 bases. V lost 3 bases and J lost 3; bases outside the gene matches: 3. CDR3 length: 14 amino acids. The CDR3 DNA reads TGTGCCAGCAGTTTGGCTAGCGGGGACTACGAGCAGTACTTC. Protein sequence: CASSLASGDYEQYF.

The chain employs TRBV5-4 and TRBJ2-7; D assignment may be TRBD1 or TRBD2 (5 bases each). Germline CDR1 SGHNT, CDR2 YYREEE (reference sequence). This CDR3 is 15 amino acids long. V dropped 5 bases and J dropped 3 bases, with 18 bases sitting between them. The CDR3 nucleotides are TGTGCCAGCAGTTACAGCGTGGGACCCAACTACGAGCAGTACTTC. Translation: CASSYSVGPNYEQYF.

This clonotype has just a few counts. For the CDR3, the DNA is TGCGCCAGCAGCTTGGTAGGGACAGGGGATTTACTGAACACTGAAGCTTTCTTT. Its translation is CASSLVGTGDLLNTEAFF. V gene TRBV5-1 combines with J gene TRBJ1-1, with 10 positions matching TRBD1. This CDR3 contains 18 residues. Trimming took 0 bases from V and 0 from J; bases not matched to a gene: 8. Germline assignment: CDR1 SGHRS and CDR2 YFSETQ.

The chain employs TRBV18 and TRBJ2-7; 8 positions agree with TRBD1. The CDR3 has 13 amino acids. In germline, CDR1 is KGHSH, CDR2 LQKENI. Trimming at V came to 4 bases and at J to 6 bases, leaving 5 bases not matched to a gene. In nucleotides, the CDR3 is TGTGCCAGCTCACAACAGGACAGGGCCGAGCAGTACTTC. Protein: CASSQQDRAEQYF.

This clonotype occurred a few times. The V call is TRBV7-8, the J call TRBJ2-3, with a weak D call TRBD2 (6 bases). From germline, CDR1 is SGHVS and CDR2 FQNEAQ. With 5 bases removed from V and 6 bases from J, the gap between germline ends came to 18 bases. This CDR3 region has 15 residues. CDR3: CASSHSGSTGDTQYF. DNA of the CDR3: TGTGCCAGCAGCCATAGCGGCTCAACGGGGGATACGCAGTATTTT.

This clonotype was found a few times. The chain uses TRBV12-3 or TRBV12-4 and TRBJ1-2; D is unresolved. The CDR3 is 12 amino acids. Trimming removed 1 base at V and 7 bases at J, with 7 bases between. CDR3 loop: CASSLVGGGYTF. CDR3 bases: TGTGCCAGCAGTTTAGTCGGTGGTGGCTACACCTTC.

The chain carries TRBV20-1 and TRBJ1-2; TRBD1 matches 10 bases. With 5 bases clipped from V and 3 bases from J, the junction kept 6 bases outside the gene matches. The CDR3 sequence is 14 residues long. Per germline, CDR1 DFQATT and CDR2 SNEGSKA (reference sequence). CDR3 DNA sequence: TGCAGTGCTCCGTCGGACAGGGGGGACTATGGCTACACCTTC. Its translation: CSAPSDRGDYGYTF.

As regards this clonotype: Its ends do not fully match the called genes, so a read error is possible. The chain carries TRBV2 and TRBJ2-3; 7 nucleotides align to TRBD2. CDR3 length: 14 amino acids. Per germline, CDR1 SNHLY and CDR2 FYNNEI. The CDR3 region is CASSRSGVTDTQCF. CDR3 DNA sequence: TGTGCCAGCAGTCGGAGCGGGGTCACAGATACGCAGTGTTTT. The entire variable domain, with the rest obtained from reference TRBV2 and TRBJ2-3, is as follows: EPEVTQTPSHQVTQMGQEVILRCVPISNHLYFYWYRQILGQKVEFLVSFYNNEISEKSEIFDDQFSVERPDGSNFTLKIRSTKLEDSAMYFCASSRSGVTDTQCFGPGTRLTVL.

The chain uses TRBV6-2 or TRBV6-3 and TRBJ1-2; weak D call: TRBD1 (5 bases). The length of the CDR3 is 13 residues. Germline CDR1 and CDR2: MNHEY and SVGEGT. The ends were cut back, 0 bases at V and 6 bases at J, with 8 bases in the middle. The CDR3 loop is CASSYSRGDGYTF. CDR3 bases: TGTGCCAGCAGTTACTCAAGAGGGGATGGCTACACCTTC.

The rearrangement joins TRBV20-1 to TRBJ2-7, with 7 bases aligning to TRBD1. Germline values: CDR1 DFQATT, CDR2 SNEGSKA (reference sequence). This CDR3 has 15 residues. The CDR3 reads CRAYKLTGSSYEQYF. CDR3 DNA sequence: TGCAGGGCCTATAAGTTGACAGGGAGCTCCTACGAGCAGTACTTC.

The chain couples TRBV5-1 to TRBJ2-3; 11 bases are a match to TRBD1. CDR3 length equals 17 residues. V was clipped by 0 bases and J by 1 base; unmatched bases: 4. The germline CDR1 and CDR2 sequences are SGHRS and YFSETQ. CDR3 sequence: CASSLGDRGSGTDTQYF. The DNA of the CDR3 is TGCGCCAGCAGCTTGGGGGACAGGGGGTCTGGCACAGATACGCAGTATTTT.

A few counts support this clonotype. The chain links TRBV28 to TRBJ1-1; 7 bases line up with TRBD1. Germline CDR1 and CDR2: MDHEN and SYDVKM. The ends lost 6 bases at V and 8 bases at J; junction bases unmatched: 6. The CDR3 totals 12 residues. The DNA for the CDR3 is TGTGCCAGCAGGCCCCCGGGACAGGAAGCTTTCTTT. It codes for CASRPPGQEAFF. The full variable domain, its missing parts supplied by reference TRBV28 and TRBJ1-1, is DVKVTQSSRYLVKRTGEKVFLECVQDMDHENMFWYRQDPGLGLRLIYFSYDVKMKEKGDIPEGYSVSREKKERFSLILESASTNQTSMYLCASRPPGQEAFFGQGTRLTVV.

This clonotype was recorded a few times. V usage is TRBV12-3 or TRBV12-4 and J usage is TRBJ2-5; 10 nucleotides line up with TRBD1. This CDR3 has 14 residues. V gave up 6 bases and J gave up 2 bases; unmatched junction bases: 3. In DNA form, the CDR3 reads TGTGCCAGCAGGGGACAGGGGCTTCAAGAGACCCAGTACTTC. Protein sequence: CASRGQGLQETQYF.

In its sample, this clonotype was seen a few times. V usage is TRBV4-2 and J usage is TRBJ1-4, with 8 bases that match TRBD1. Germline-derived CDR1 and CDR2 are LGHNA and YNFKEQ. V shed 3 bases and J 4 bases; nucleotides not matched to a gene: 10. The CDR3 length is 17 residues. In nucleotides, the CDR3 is TGTGCCAGCAGCCAGGCGACGAGGACAGGGCTTAATGAAAAACTGTTTTTT. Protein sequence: CASSQATRTGLNEKLFF.